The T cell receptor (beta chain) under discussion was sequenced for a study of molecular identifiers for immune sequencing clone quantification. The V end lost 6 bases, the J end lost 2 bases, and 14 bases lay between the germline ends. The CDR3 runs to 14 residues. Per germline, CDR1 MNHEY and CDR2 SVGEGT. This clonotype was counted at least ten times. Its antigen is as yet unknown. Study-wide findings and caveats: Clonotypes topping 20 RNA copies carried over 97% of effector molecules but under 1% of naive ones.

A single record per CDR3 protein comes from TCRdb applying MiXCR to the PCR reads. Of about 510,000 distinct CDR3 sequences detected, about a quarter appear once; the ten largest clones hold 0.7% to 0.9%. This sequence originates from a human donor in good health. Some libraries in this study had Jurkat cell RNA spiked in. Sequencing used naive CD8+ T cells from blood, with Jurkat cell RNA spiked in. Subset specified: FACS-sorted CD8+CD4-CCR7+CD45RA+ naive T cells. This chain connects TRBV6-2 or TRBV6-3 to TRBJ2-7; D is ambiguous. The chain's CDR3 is CASSPGSNAYEQYF. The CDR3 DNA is TGTGCCAGCAGCCCCGGCAGCAACGCCTACGAGCAGTACTTC.